This T cell receptor (beta chain) was sequenced during a study of beta chain features in type 1 diabetes. Findings and limits, study-wide: Naive, central memory and Treg TCRB repertoires seemed to resemble each other more closely in patients than they did in healthy donors. For Type 1 diabetes patients, all four CD4+ subsets carried TCRB CDR3s that were moderately but significantly shorter.

This clone has just a few counts. What it binds is not known. The CDR3 has 21 residues. Germline values: CDR1 LGHNA, CDR2 YNFKEQ. The trim removed 0 bases at V and 0 bases at J, leaving 13 bases unmatched. The investigators reverse transcribed all of the isolated RNA, so they sequenced expressed TCRB transcripts. TCRdb keeps only in-frame clones here, not all; method: immunoSEQ multiplex PCR. Of roughly 230,000 clones in the sample, more than 9% were seen once. The receptor's source is a woman aged 18-30 years in good health. The V gene is TRBV4-2, the J gene TRBJ2-3, with TRBD2 matching 12 bases. Input material: naive CD4+ T cells from blood. Written as DNA, the CDR3 is TGTGCCAGCAGCCAAGATAGGGAGCTAGCGGGAGGGCTGGGGAGCACAGATACGCAGTATTTT. The encoded protein is CASSQDRELAGGLGSTDTQYF.